A single sample gave rise to the 11 T cell receptor beta chains below, sequenced in a study of T cell responses to AZD1222 COVID-19 vaccine. TCRdb keeps only in-frame clones here, not all; method: immunoSEQ multiplex PCR. There are 150,000 to 200,000 clones in the sample; approximately 90% occur only once, and 0.9% to 1.2% lies in the top ten. The sequencing here drew on peripheral blood, taken 28 days after the second AZD1222 dose. These receptors were collected from an adult who received the AZD1222 COVID-19 vaccine.

In nucleotides, the CDR3 is TGTGCCAGCAGCTTAGGGCCAGGGTACACTGAAGCTTTCTTT. This codes for CASSLGPGYTEAFF. The chain links TRBV7-8 to TRBJ1-1; possibly TRBD1 for D (5 bases). V was cut by 1 base and J by 3 bases, with 9 bases left in between. Germline CDR1 and CDR2: SGHVS and FQNEAQ. The CDR3 is 14 amino acids.

A single count supports this clone. CDR3 bases: TGTGCCAGCAGCCTCGGGAGCCACAATCAGCCCCAGCATTTT. Residues: CASSLGSHNQPQHF. The chain combines TRBV7-9 with TRBJ1-5; D not certain. The CDR3 has 14 residues. Germline CDR1 SEHNR, CDR2 FQNEAQ (reference sequence). Trimming cost V 5 bases and J 3 bases, with 11 bases left between them.

V gene TRBV5-4 combines with J gene TRBJ2-1; D unclear. The V and J ends lost 3 bases and 4 bases respectively, with 14 bases between them. Germline loops: CDR1 SGHNT, CDR2 YYREEE (reference sequence). This CDR3 is built from 15 residues. CDR3 amino acids: CASSSTGNTYNEQFF. The CDR3, as DNA: TGTGCCAGCAGCTCGACTGGAAATACGTACAATGAGCAGTTCTTC.

The V gene is TRBV6-6, the J gene TRBJ2-3, with a possible D match to TRBD2 (7 bases). The CDR3 loop spans 15 amino acids. Trimming cost V 1 base and J 1 base, with 9 bases left between them. Germline CDR1 MNHNY, CDR2 SVGAGI (reference sequence). As DNA, the CDR3 is TGTGCCAGCAGTTACTGGGAGGGGGGCACAGATACGCAGTATTTT. Protein sequence: CASSYWEGGTDTQYF.

The chain has TRBV19 and TRBJ2-5; D may match TRBD1 or TRBD2 (5 bases each). The CDR3 spans 13 residues. V dropped 8 bases and J dropped 4 bases, with 14 bases sitting between them. Germline V gene sequence: CDR1 LNHDA, CDR2 SQIVND (reference sequence). The CDR3 nucleotides read TGTGCCAGTGGGCCCGGGACCACAGAGACCCAGTACTTC. This sequence encodes CASGPGTTETQYF.

The rearrangement joins TRBV7-9 to TRBJ1-5; D is uncertain. This CDR3 has 12 residues. Germline V lookup: CDR1 SEHNR, CDR2 FQNEAQ (reference sequence). Trimming pared 5 bases from V and 4 bases from J, leaving 6 bases between. The CDR3 sequence is CASSPGNQPQHF. The CDR3, as DNA: TGTGCCAGCAGCCCCGGGAATCAGCCCCAGCATTTT.

The V and J genes are TRBV9 and TRBJ1-2; 7 bases match TRBD1. Germline V gene lookup returns CDR1 SGDLS and CDR2 YYNGEE. Trimming took 4 bases from V and 3 from J; bases not matched to a gene: 15. This CDR3 region has 17 residues. The CDR3 spells CASSPHASRGADYGYTF. Here the CDR3 DNA reads TGTGCCAGCAGCCCGCACGCCTCCAGGGGGGCAGACTATGGCTACACCTTC.

The chain is built from TRBV25-1 and TRBJ2-2, with D possibly being TRBD2 (6 bases). Trimming cost V 5 bases and J 4 bases, with 11 bases left between them. CDR1 MGHDK and CDR2 SYGVNS come from the germline V gene. The CDR3 contains 14 residues. The CDR3 nucleotides are TGTGCCAGCAGTTGGATGGGGGGCACCGGGGAGCTGTTTTTT. Amino acid sequence: CASSWMGGTGELFF.

The chain employs TRBV7-3 and TRBJ1-1; possible D gene TRBD1, 6 bases. CDR3 size: 13 residues. Trimming removed 5 bases from V and 1 base from J, with 8 bases in between. Germline loops: CDR1 SGHTA, CDR2 FQGTGA. Written as DNA, the CDR3 is TGTGCCAGCAGCGGGACACGGAACACTGAAGCTTTCTTT. Translating gives CASSGTRNTEAFF.

The genes are TRBV9 and TRBJ2-2, with D tentatively TRBD1 (6 bases). The CDR3 is 13 amino acids. V shed 4 bases and J shed 5 bases, with 9 bases lying between them. Germline CDR1 SGDLS, CDR2 YYNGEE. The CDR3 is CASSLGGTGELFF. The CDR3 DNA reads TGTGCCAGCAGCTTAGGGGGTACCGGGGAGCTGTTTTTT.

The chain couples TRBV2 to TRBJ2-4; 12 bases align to TRBD2. The CDR3 runs 15 residues. Per the germline V gene, CDR1 is SNHLY and CDR2 is FYNNEI. With V trimmed by 6 bases and J by 6 bases, 6 bases remained unmatched. CDR3 nucleotide sequence: TGTGCCAGCAGAGACCTGACTAGCGGGGGAAACATTCAGTACTTC. Its translation is CASRDLTSGGNIQYF.